These T cell receptor beta chains were read from a single sample in a study of blood T cell repertoires in COVID-19. TCRdb keeps only in-frame clones here, not all; method: immunoSEQ multiplex PCR. The sample records 100,000 to 150,000 clones, 80% being singletons. Sequenced material: peripheral blood. Source of these receptors: a man aged 65 to 85 with acute or convalescent COVID-19. Each CDR3 is given with its conserved first and last residue. For some rows the clone size is stated as once, few or many, or as a class when expanded; others skip it.

16 | TRBV28 | - | CASSLKGHLSNYGYTF
16 | TRBV7-6 | - | CASSRTSGANTGELFF
12 | TRBV6-5 | - | CASSTREGTQYF
17 | TRBV27 | few | CASSSTYGSSGANVLTF
14 | TRBV10-3 | - | CAISSWDSNYGYTF
15 | TRBV3-1/TRBV3-2 | - | CASSQAGVTNYGYTF
14 | TRBV5-6 | - | CASNRQGGQETQYF
15 | TRBV7-8 | - | CASSFLGQAGKPQHF
14 | TRBV5-8 | - | CASSLTGPTYGYTF
14 | TRBV5-1 | - | CASRYQGKNTEAFF
19 | TRBV7-9 | - | CASSLANRGGPLSTDTQYF
18 | TRBV5-1 | - | CASSPSSGGVLPKNIQYF
18 | TRBV24-1 | - | CATSDSRTGYTHRNEQFF
15 | TRBV25-1 | - | CASGKVGQGIYEQYF
13 | TRBV3-1/TRBV3-2 | - | CASSLVGGTEAFF
12 | TRBV19 | - | CASSIGRNEQYF
15 | TRBV7-2 | once | CASSPVSGSGNTIYF
17 | TRBV6-4 | once | CASSFPSSAGAGSPLHF
13 | TRBV29-1 | few | CSVDRQGNTEAFF
17 | TRBV28 | - | CASSSPLAGGFTDTQYF
11 | TRBV3-1/TRBV3-2 | - | CASSLRGTQYF
15 | TRBV5-8 | - | CASSSYGGGHAEAFF
14 | TRBV6-1 | - | CASSSRVSGNTIYF
14 | TRBV5-6 | - | CASSPPGQGNGYTF
16 | TRBV7-9 | - | CASSPVEFDSYNEQFF
12 | TRBV14 | - | CASSQVEGAQYF
15 | TRBV6-5 | - | CASSYRDSSYNEQFF
14 | TRBV5-1 | - | CASSSTTGADTQYF
14 | TRBV3-1/TRBV3-2 | - | CASSRSRGSEGYTF
18 | TRBV7-2 | many | CASSPWAGQYFSGNTIYF
15 | TRBV6-2/TRBV6-3 | few | CASSYSARGIDEQYF
14 | TRBV2 | - | CASSEGLGRYEQYF
13 | TRBV10-1 | - | CASRQDRRTEAFF
15 | TRBV28 | - | CASSTPGLGDEKLFF
15 | TRBV27 | - | CASRNVRVRTGELFF
17 | TRBV30 | - | CAWSAFRGVLSGNTIYF
16 | TRBV12-5 | - | CASGLGQGGLADTQYF
13 | TRBV2 | few | CASRLSGHTEAFF
18 | TRBV3-1/TRBV3-2 | - | CASSHRTRGYASTDTQYF
18 | TRBV7-6 | - | CASSSRDRGPASGNTIYF
16 | TRBV5-1 | - | CASSFSSGGVPGELFF
14 | TRBV2 | few | CASGQQVGSTEAFF
15 | TRBV27 | - | CASSFRDSLNSPLHF
15 | TRBV7-7 | - | CASSLRPRGDETQYF
14 | TRBV25-1 | once | CASTRQGAAETQYF
13 | TRBV3-1/TRBV3-2 | - | CASSRRGANEQYF
15 | TRBV19 | - | CASSNVDSFYYGYTF
16 | TRBV28 | - | CASSPQGQGLGSPLHF
16 | TRBV5-5 | - | CASSHPFGGQIYGYTF
14 | TRBV2 | - | CASRAGAGADTQYF